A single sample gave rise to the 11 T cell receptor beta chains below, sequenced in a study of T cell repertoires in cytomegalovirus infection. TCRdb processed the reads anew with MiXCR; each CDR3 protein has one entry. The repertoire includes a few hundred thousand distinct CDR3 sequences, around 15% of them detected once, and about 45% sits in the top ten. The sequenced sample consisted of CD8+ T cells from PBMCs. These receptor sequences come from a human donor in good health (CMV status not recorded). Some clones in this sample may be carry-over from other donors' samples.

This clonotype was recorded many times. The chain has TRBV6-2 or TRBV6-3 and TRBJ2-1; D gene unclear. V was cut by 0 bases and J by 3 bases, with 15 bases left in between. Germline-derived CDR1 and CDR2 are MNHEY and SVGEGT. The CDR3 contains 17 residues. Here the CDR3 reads CASSYSMGIYGYNEQFF. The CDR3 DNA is TGTGCCAGCAGTTACTCGATGGGGATATACGGCTACAATGAGCAGTTCTTC.

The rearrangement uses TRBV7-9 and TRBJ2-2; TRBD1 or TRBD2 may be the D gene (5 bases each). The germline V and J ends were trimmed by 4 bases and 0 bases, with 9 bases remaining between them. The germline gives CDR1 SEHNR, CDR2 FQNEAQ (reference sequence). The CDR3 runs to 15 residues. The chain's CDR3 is CASSSGRSNTGELFF. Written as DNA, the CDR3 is TGTGCCAGCAGCTCGGGACGGTCGAACACCGGGGAGCTGTTTTTT.

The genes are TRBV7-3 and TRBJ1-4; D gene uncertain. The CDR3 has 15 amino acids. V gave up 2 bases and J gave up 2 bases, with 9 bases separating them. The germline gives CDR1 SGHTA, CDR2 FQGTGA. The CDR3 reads CASSLAGVTNEKLFF. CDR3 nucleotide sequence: TGTGCCAGCAGCTTAGCTGGTGTCACTAATGAAAAACTGTTTTTT.

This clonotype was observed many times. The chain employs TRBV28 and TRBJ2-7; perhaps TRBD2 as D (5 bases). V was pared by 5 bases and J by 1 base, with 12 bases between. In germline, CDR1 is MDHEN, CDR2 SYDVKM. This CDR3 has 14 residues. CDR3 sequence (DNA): TGTGCCAGCAGTCACCGAGGCGGGTCCTACGAGCAGTACTTC. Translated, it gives CASSHRGGSYEQYF.

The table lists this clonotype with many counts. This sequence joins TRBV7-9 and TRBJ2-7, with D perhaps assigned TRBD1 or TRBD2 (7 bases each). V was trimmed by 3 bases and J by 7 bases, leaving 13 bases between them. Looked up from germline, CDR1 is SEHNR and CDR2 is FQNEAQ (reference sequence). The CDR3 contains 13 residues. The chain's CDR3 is CASSFGTAGEQYF. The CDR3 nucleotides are TGTGCCAGCAGCTTCGGGACAGCGGGGGAGCAGTACTTC.

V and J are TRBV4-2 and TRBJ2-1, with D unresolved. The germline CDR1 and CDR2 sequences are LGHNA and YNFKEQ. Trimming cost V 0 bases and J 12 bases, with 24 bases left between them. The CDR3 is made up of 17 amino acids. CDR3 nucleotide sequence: TGTGCCAGCAGCCAAGACCCTCCCCTCCCCTATGACCCCGGGCAGTTCTTC. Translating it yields CASSQDPPLPYDPGQFF.

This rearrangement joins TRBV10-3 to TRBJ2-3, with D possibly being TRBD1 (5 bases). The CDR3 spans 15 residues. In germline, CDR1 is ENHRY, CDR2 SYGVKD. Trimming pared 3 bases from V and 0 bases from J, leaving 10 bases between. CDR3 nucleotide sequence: TGTGCCATCAGTGAATCCGGACAAAGCACAGATACGCAGTATTTT. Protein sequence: CAISESGQSTDTQYF.

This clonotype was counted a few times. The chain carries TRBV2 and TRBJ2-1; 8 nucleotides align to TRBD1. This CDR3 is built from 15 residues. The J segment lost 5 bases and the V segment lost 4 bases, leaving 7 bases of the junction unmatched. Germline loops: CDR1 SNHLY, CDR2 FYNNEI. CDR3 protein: CASSGTGQVNNEQFF. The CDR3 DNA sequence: TGTGCCAGCAGTGGAACGGGACAGGTCAACAATGAGCAGTTCTTC.

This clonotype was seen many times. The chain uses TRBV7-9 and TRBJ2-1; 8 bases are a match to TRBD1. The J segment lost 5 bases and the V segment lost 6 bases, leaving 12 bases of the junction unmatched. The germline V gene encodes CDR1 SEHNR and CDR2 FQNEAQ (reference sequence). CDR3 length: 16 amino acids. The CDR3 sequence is CASSRTWGQENNEQFF. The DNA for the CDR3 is TGTGCCAGCAGTCGGACGTGGGGACAGGAGAACAATGAGCAGTTCTTC.

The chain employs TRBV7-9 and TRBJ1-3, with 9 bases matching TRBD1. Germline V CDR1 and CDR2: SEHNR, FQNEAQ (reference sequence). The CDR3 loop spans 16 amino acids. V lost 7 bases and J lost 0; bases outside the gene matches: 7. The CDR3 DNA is TGTGCCAGCACGGGGACAGGGACCAACTCTGGAAACACCATATATTTT. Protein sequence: CASTGTGTNSGNTIYF.

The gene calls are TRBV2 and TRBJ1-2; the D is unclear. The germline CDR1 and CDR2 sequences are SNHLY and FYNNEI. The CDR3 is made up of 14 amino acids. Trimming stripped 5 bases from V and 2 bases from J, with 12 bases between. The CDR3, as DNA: TGTGCCAGCAGTATAGGGCGAGACAACTATGGCTACACCTTC. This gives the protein CASSIGRDNYGYTF.